The next 19 T cell receptor beta chains were all read from a single sample in a study of blood T cell repertoires in COVID-19. The method was immunoSEQ multiplex PCR; TCRdb's version includes in-frame clones alone and lacks a portion of them. This sample has approximately 120,000 clones, with roughly 85% found just once. Sequencing used peripheral blood. These receptor sequences come from a woman at least 80 years old with acute or convalescent COVID-19.

This clone was recorded once. The J gene is TRBJ1-1, the V gene TRBV5-4; D is unclear. Trimming took 4 bases from V and 6 from J, leaving 13 bases between them. Per the germline V gene, CDR1 is SGHNT and CDR2 is YYREEE (reference sequence). The CDR3 totals 13 residues. Written as DNA, the CDR3 is TGTGCCAGCAGCCGAGGAGGGATGGCTGAAGCTTTCTTT. Translated, it gives CASSRGGMAEAFF.

This clone was seen only a few times. The genes are TRBV4-2 and TRBJ2-7; 7 bases line up with TRBD2. The CDR3 extends over 17 amino acids. Germline lookup yields CDR1 LGHNA and CDR2 YNFKEQ. Trimming removed 0 bases from V and 1 base from J; junction bases left unmatched: 9. The CDR3 loop is CASSQDSRGILSYEQYF. Written as DNA, the CDR3 is TGTGCCAGCAGCCAAGATTCGCGGGGGATCCTTTCCTACGAGCAGTACTTC.

The CDR3 region is CASSKGQHNSPLHF. Written as DNA, the CDR3 is TGTGCCAGCAGCAAAGGACAGCATAATTCACCCCTCCACTTT. V gene TRBV5-6 combines with J gene TRBJ1-6; D perhaps matches TRBD1 (6 bases). The ends were cut back, 4 bases at V and 5 bases at J, with 10 bases in the middle. Germline CDR1 reads SGHDT; CDR2 reads YYEEEE. The CDR3 runs 14 residues.

The J gene is TRBJ1-5, the V gene TRBV7-2; no clear D gene. The V gene lost 8 bases and the J gene lost 5 bases, with 22 bases spanning the gap. CDR3 length: 16 residues. Looked up from germline, CDR1 is SGHTA and CDR2 is FQGNSA. The CDR3 protein is CASRAPHKRRDQPQHF. CDR3 nucleotide sequence: TGTGCCAGCCGCGCCCCACACAAGCGACGAGATCAGCCCCAGCATTTT.

V and J are TRBV28 and TRBJ2-1, with 8 bases fitting TRBD1. This CDR3 spans 14 amino acids. V shed 5 bases and J 9 bases; nucleotides not matched to a gene: 9. In germline, CDR1 is MDHEN, CDR2 SYDVKM. The CDR3 nucleotides are TGTGCCAGCAGTCCTCACGGACAGGGTATTGAGCAGTTCTTC. This sequence encodes CASSPHGQGIEQFF.

The chain recombines TRBV5-1 with TRBJ1-3; D call uncertain. V lost 3 bases and J lost 0, with 7 bases in between. CDR1 and CDR2 from the germline V gene are SGHRS and YFSETQ. This CDR3 spans 14 amino acids. For the CDR3, the DNA is TGCGCCAGCAGCTCTACTTTCTCTGGAAACACCATATATTTT. Protein sequence: CASSSTFSGNTIYF. The variable domain in full, completed from reference TRBV5-1 and TRBJ1-3, reads KAGVTQTPRYLIKTRGQQVTLSCSPISGHRSVSWYQQTPGQGLQFLFEYFSETQRNKGNFPGRFSGRQFSNSRSEMNVSTLELGDSALYLCASSSTFSGNTIYFGEGSWLTVV.

The rearrangement joins TRBV5-4 to TRBJ1-4, with a weak D call TRBD1 (5 bases). Deletions cut 5 bases from V and 0 bases from J, with 8 bases between. This CDR3 contains 14 residues. Germline V gene lookup returns CDR1 SGHNT and CDR2 YYREEE (reference sequence). CDR3 in DNA: TGTGCCAGCAGTGACAGTGCAACTAATGAAAAACTGTTTTTT. Translated, it gives CASSDSATNEKLFF.

This chain connects TRBV25-1 to TRBJ1-4; D ambiguous. The CDR3 loop spans 14 amino acids. Germline V gene data show CDR1 as MGHDK and CDR2 as SYGVNS. V lost 2 bases to trimming and J lost 0 bases, with 4 bases between them. This CDR3 is CASSETATNEKLFF. The CDR3 bases are TGTGCCAGCAGTGAAACGGCAACTAATGAAAAACTGTTTTTT.

The rearrangement uses TRBV28 and TRBJ1-2; D possibly corresponds to TRBD1 (5 bases). The V gene's germline CDR1 is MDHEN and CDR2 SYDVKM. CDR3 length equals 12 residues. The germline V and J ends were trimmed by 6 bases and 2 bases, with 7 bases remaining between them. CDR3 protein: CASRQGNYGYTF. Written as DNA, the CDR3 is TGTGCCAGCAGGCAGGGAAACTATGGCTACACCTTC.

The genes are TRBV28 and TRBJ1-2, with 7 nucleotides matching TRBD1. The CDR3 covers 14 residues. The germline gives CDR1 MDHEN, CDR2 SYDVKM. Losses at the gene ends were 4 bases for V and 8 bases for J; bases not matched to a gene: 10. DNA of the CDR3: TGTGCCAGCAGTTCCACGGGACAGAGAAACGGCTACACCTTC. Translated, it gives CASSSTGQRNGYTF.

Concerning this clone: Germline is not matched at one junction end, which may reflect a read error. The rearrangement links TRBV7-7 to TRBJ2-3, with 12 bases fitting TRBD1. CDR3 size: 17 residues. CDR1 is SSHAT, CDR2 FNYEAQ, per germline (reference sequence). CDR3 loop: CASSPLPGQGAVDTQYF. The CDR3 nucleotides read TGTGCTAGCAGCCCCCTACCGGGACAGGGGGCGGTAGATACGCAGTATTTT.

The chain recombines TRBV14 with TRBJ1-1; no clear D. Germline CDR1 is SGHDN and CDR2 is FVKESK. V lost 1 base to trimming and J lost 8 bases, with 11 bases between them. CDR3 length: 13 residues. This chain's CDR3 is CASSQARQSEAFF. CDR3 nucleotide sequence: TGTGCCAGCAGCCAAGCGAGACAATCAGAAGCTTTCTTT. Variable domain in full (rest from reference TRBV14 and TRBJ1-1): EAGVTQFPSHSVIEKGQTVTLRCDPISGHDNLYWYRRVMGKEIKFLLHFVKESKQDESGMPNNRFLAERTGGTYSTLKVQPAELEDSGVYFCASSQARQSEAFFGQGTRLTVV.

This clone was seen more than once but under ten times. The chain is built from TRBV5-6 and TRBJ2-2, with D unresolved. V gave up 0 bases and J gave up 4 bases, with 13 bases separating them. The CDR3 consists of 16 residues. Germline lookup yields CDR1 SGHDT and CDR2 YYEEEE. DNA for the CDR3: TGTGCCAGCAGCTTGGAAGTGGCCCGGGTCACCGGGGAGCTGTTTTTT. Translation gives CASSLEVARVTGELFF.

The V call is TRBV14, the J call TRBJ2-3, with TRBD1 matching 7 bases. The CDR3 totals 16 residues. The V segment lost 4 bases and the J segment 1 base; nucleotides outside the gene matches: 8. CDR1 SGHDN and CDR2 FVKESK come from the germline V gene. The CDR3 loop reads CASSPWTGMGTDTQYF. CDR3 DNA: TGTGCCAGCAGCCCCTGGACAGGAATGGGCACAGATACGCAGTATTTT.

The V call is TRBV2, the J call TRBJ2-7, with 11 positions matching TRBD2. CDR3 length: 16 amino acids. V was clipped by 7 bases and J by 0 bases; unmatched bases: 8. From germline, CDR1 is SNHLY and CDR2 FYNNEI. CDR3 amino acids: CASKHSGGVASYEQYF. The CDR3 bases are TGTGCCAGCAAGCATAGCGGGGGGGTTGCCTCCTACGAGCAGTACTTC.

Remarks on this clone: In the same sample, other DNA sequences code for this CDR3. The chain is built from TRBV3-1 (or the pseudogene TRBV3-2) and TRBJ2-5, with D perhaps TRBD1 (5 bases). Germline CDR1 LGHDT, CDR2 YNNKEL (reference sequence). Trimming pared 2 bases from V and 4 bases from J, leaving 8 bases between. This CDR3 is built from 13 residues. The chain's CDR3 is CASSQPGRETQYF. The CDR3 coding sequence is TGTGCCAGCAGCCAACCAGGGCGAGAGACCCAGTACTTC.

The chain uses TRBV7-2 and TRBJ2-1; D is possibly TRBD2 (5 bases). V was pared by 7 bases and J by 9 bases, with 13 bases between. CDR1 and CDR2 (germline): SGHTA, FQGNSA. This CDR3 is built from 12 residues. The CDR3 sequence is CASTSSAGEQFF. In nucleotides, the CDR3 is TGTGCCAGCACCAGTAGTGCGGGTGAGCAGTTCTTC. Together with reference TRBV7-2 and TRBJ2-1, the CDR3 gives the full variable domain: GAGVSQSPSNKVTEKGKDVELRCDPISGHTALYWYRQSLGQGLEFLIYFQGNSAPDKSGLPSDRFSAERTGGSVSTLTIQRTQQEDSAVYLCASTSSAGEQFFGPGTRLTVL.

The rearrangement links TRBV5-1 to TRBJ1-1, with 9 bases identical to TRBD1. Looked up from germline, CDR1 is SGHRS and CDR2 is YFSETQ. The ends lost 3 bases at V and 5 bases at J; junction bases unmatched: 8. This CDR3 comprises 15 residues. Here the CDR3 reads CASSSSGTGYTEAFF. As DNA, the CDR3 is TGCGCCAGCAGCTCGTCCGGGACAGGGTATACTGAAGCTTTCTTT.

This chain uses TRBV10-1 with TRBJ1-6, with TRBD1 matching over 8 bases. CDR1 is WNHNN, CDR2 SYGVQD, per germline (reference sequence). V shed 4 bases, J shed 10 bases, and the junction held 12 bases outside the gene matches. CDR3 length: 16 amino acids. CDR3 coding DNA: TGCGCCAGCAGTGCTCGACAGGGGACGGTAGGATCACCCCTCCACTTT. It is translated as CASSARQGTVGSPLHF.